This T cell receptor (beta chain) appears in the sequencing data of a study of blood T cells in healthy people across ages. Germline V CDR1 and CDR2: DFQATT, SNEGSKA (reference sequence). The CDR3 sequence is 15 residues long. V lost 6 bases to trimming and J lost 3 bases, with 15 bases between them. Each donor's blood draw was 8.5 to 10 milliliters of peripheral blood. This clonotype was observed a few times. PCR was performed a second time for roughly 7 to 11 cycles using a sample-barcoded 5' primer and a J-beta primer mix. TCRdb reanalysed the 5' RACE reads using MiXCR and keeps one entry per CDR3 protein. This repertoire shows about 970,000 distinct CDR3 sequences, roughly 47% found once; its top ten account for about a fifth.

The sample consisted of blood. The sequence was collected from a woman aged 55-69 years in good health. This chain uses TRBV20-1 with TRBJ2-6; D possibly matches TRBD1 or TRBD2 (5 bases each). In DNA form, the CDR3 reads TGCAGTGCGGATCCGGGACCGAATGGGGCCAACGTCCTGACTTTC. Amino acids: CSADPGPNGANVLTF.